This T cell receptor (beta chain) is from a study of early T cells in non-severe SARS-CoV-2 infection. Germline-derived CDR1 and CDR2 are SGHRS and YFSETQ. The CDR3 is 14 residues long. The J segment lost 9 bases and the V segment lost 4 bases, leaving 10 bases of the junction unmatched. This clonotype has a count of ten or more. Unique molecular identifiers tagged individual cDNA molecules. TCRdb processed the 5' RACE reads anew with MiXCR; each CDR3 protein has one entry. The sample consists of 70,000 or so distinct CDR3 sequences, around 12% of them appearing once. The chain uses TRBV5-1 and TRBJ2-1; 7 bases line up with TRBD1. The TCR sequence derives from an adult who was a healthcare worker with PCR-confirmed SARS-CoV-2 infection or an uninfected control (not recorded which). The sequencing sample was made of whole blood. In DNA form, the CDR3 reads TGCGCCAGCAGCCGACAGGGAACTACTAGTGAGCAGTTCTTC. Amino acid sequence: CASSRQGTTSEQFF. Full variable domain (outside the CDR3, taken from reference TRBV5-1 and TRBJ2-1): KAGVTQTPRYLIKTRGQQVTLSCSPISGHRSVSWYQQTPGQGLQFLFEYFSETQRNKGNFPGRFSGRQFSNSRSEMNVSTLELGDSALYLCASSRQGTTSEQFFGPGTRLTVL.